Shown below are 11 T cell receptor beta chains from a single sample sequenced in a study of T cells in Graves' hyperthyroidism and ophthalmopathy. TCR beta CDR3 region amplification was performed from RNA transcripts. TCR CDR3 regions were first amplified by RT-PCR with HTBI primers. TCRdb reprocessed the multiplex PCR reads via MiXCR and lists one record per CDR3 protein. The sample includes approximately 420,000 distinct CDR3 sequences, roughly an eighth of them seen just once. The sequenced sample consisted of blood. Receptor source: a woman between 18 and 29 years old with Graves' hyperthyroidism.

This clonotype was counted ten times or more. The chain couples TRBV5-1 to TRBJ2-3, with D perhaps TRBD2 (6 bases). This CDR3 is built from 15 residues. CDR1 and CDR2 (germline): SGHRS, YFSETQ. Trimming took off 1 base at V and 2 bases at J, with 11 bases between the two ends. In DNA form, the CDR3 reads TGCGCCAGCAGCTTGTCAACGGGGGACACAGATACGCAGTATTTT. It yields the protein CASSLSTGDTDTQYF.

This clonotype has ten or more counts. The chain has TRBV7-2 and TRBJ2-7; TRBD2 agrees at 7 bases. Trimming took 2 bases from V and 0 from J; bases not matched to a gene: 4. The CDR3 consists of 15 residues. Germline values: CDR1 SGHTA, CDR2 FQGNSA. In DNA form, the CDR3 reads TGTGCCAGCAGCTTATCCAGCGGGGACTCCTACGAGCAGTACTTC. This codes for CASSLSSGDSYEQYF. Drawing the rest from reference TRBV7-2 and TRBJ2-7, the complete variable domain is GAGVSQSPSNKVTEKGKDVELRCDPISGHTALYWYRQSLGQGLEFLIYFQGNSAPDKSGLPSDRFSAERTGGSVSTLTIQRTQQEDSAVYLCASSLSSGDSYEQYFGPGTRLTVT.

This clonotype appeared many times. This chain joins TRBV5-1 and TRBJ2-1; D is uncertain. This CDR3 spans 13 amino acids. The V end was cut by 0 bases, the J end by 5 bases, with 6 bases between. CDR1 and CDR2 from the germline V gene are SGHRS and YFSETQ. CDR3 protein: CASSLDRNNEQFF. DNA of the CDR3: TGCGCCAGCAGCTTGGACCGGAACAATGAGCAGTTCTTC.

The chain carries TRBV19 and TRBJ2-7; D remains unclear. The germline CDR1 and CDR2 sequences are LNHDA and SQIVND (reference sequence). The CDR3 is made up of 15 amino acids. Trimming removed 3 bases at V and 2 bases at J, with 14 bases between. The CDR3 bases are TGTGCCAGTAGTATCGAACTCGGTCTTCCCTACGAGCAGTACTTC. Its translation is CASSIELGLPYEQYF. The entire variable domain, with the rest obtained from reference TRBV19 and TRBJ2-7, is as follows: DGGITQSPKYLFRKEGQNVTLSCEQNLNHDAMYWYRQDPGQGLRLIYYSQIVNDFQKGDIAEGYSVSREKKESFPLTVTSAQKNPTAFYLCASSIELGLPYEQYFGPGTRLTVT.

The chain recombines TRBV19 with TRBJ2-5, with D hard to call. Germline CDR1 and CDR2: LNHDA and SQIVND (reference sequence). The CDR3 is 12 residues long. The V end lost 6 bases, the J end lost 2 bases, and 7 bases lay between the germline ends. The chain's CDR3 is CASRSRQETQYF. The CDR3 DNA reads as TGTGCCAGTAGAAGTAGGCAAGAGACCCAGTACTTC.

This clonotype has a count of ten or more. The chain carries TRBV5-1 and TRBJ1-6, with 7 positions matching TRBD1. V trimming: 3 bases; J trimming: 5 bases; junction bases outside the gene matches: 5. From germline, CDR1 is SGHRS and CDR2 YFSETQ. This CDR3 is 15 amino acids long. As DNA, the CDR3 is TGCGCCAGCAGCTGGACCGGGACAGATAATTCACCCCTCCACTTT. Protein sequence: CASSWTGTDNSPLHF.

This clonotype occurred many times. The rearrangement uses TRBV30 and TRBJ2-7; no clear D. The ends were cut back, 3 bases at V and 5 bases at J, with 17 bases in the middle. From germline, CDR1 is GTSNPN and CDR2 SVGIG (reference sequence). The length of the CDR3 is 14 residues. The CDR3 is CAWRRQDLRHEQYF. In DNA, the CDR3 is TGTGCCTGGAGGAGGCAGGACCTGAGACACGAGCAGTACTTC.

The genes are TRBV19 and TRBJ1-2, with D unresolved. CDR1 and CDR2 from the germline V gene are LNHDA and SQIVND (reference sequence). The CDR3 sequence is 10 residues long. Trimming left V 5 bases short and J 10 bases short, with 8 bases between. CDR3 nucleotide sequence: TGTGCCAGTAGTGACAAGATCTACACCTTC. Its protein product is CASSDKIYTF.

This clonotype turned up a few times. This chain uses TRBV9 with TRBJ2-3, with 10 bases aligning to TRBD2. The V and J ends lost 8 bases and 0 bases, in that order; junction bases with no gene match: 9. Germline CDR1 reads SGDLS; CDR2 reads YYNGEE. This CDR3 spans 16 amino acids. The DNA for the CDR3 is TGTGCCAGTCAAGCTAGCGGGAGCGCTAGCACAGATACGCAGTATTTT. Encoded protein: CASQASGSASTDTQYF.

The V gene is TRBV7-6, the J gene TRBJ2-7; TRBD2 aligns across 8 bases. V shed 5 bases and J 0 bases; nucleotides not matched to a gene: 6. The CDR3 consists of 15 residues. Germline-derived CDR1 and CDR2 are SGHVS and FNYEAQ. The CDR3 coding sequence is TGTGCCAGCAGCGGAATAGCGGGAAGCTCCTACGAGCAGTACTTC. Translating gives CASSGIAGSSYEQYF. The full variable domain, with the rest looked up from reference TRBV7-6 and TRBJ2-7, is GAGVSQSPRYKVTKRGQDVALRCDPISGHVSLYWYRQALGQGPEFLTYFNYEAQQDKSGLPNDRFSAERPEGSISTLTIQRTEQRDSAMYRCASSGIAGSSYEQYFGPGTRLTVT.

This clonotype was recorded at least ten times. The chain carries TRBV2 and TRBJ2-7; 10 positions agree with TRBD2. Germline-derived CDR1 and CDR2 are SNHLY and FYNNEI. The CDR3 length is 16 residues. With V trimmed by 0 bases and J by 6 bases, 8 bases remained unmatched. The CDR3 here is CASSEASGRAKAEQYF. CDR3 nucleotide sequence: TGTGCCAGCAGTGAAGCAAGCGGGAGGGCCAAAGCCGAGCAGTACTTC.